This entry lists 27 T cell receptor beta chains sequenced from one sample in a study of regulatory T cells in long-lasting Graves disease. Time point noted: persistent/refractory GD, antithyroid drugs over 5 years with positive TRAb. With RNA extracted from PBMCs as input, the TCR library was made. Construction of the TCR beta libraries employed iRepertoire HTBI primers in conjunction with Arm-PCR of CDR3 regions. TCRdb itself ran the multiplex PCR reads through MiXCR, one entry per CDR3 protein. Among roughly 400,000 distinct CDR3 sequences listed, 21% were seen once. Material: peripheral blood mononuclear cells (PBMCs), obtained when the disease was refractory, from a patient treated with antithyroid drugs. These receptors were obtained from a female donor with Graves disease.

This clonotype was found many times. The chain recombines TRBV30 with TRBJ1-2; D is undetermined. Between the trimmed V and J ends, which lost 2 bases and 4 bases, there was a span of 11 bases. This CDR3 has 13 residues. Germline V lookup: CDR1 GTSNPN, CDR2 SVGIG (reference sequence). The CDR3 reads CAWSKGRPYGYTF. For the CDR3, the DNA is TGTGCCTGGAGTAAAGGCAGGCCCTATGGCTACACCTTC.

The chain carries TRBV28 and TRBJ2-2, with TRBD2 matching 9 bases. The CDR3 sequence is 20 residues long. The germline gives CDR1 MDHEN, CDR2 SYDVKM. The V gene end was trimmed by 6 bases and the J gene end by 1 base; junction bases not matched to a gene: 18. For the CDR3, the DNA is TGTGCCAGCAGATCCGAGCCGGGACTAGCAACCGAGGGGAACACCGGGGAGCTGTTTTTT. Amino acid sequence: CASRSEPGLATEGNTGELFF.

J is TRBJ1-5 and V is TRBV30; perhaps TRBD1 as D (5 bases). The germline V gene has CDR1 GTSNPN and CDR2 SVGIG (reference sequence). CDR3 length: 15 amino acids. Trimming left V 3 bases short and J 3 bases short, with 15 bases between. CDR3 region: CAWSAGTSPNQPQHF. The CDR3 nucleotides read TGTGCCTGGAGCGCCGGGACCAGTCCCAATCAGCCCCAGCATTTT.

This clonotype has a count of ten or more. The gene calls are TRBV2 and TRBJ2-2; tentatively, D is TRBD1 (5 bases). The CDR3 extends over 14 amino acids. CDR1 and CDR2 from the germline V gene are SNHLY and FYNNEI. The V and J ends lost 6 bases and 2 bases respectively, with 10 bases between them. The CDR3 DNA sequence: TGTGCCAGCAGAGATGACAGAAACACCGGGGAGCTGTTTTTT. It encodes CASRDDRNTGELFF.

This clonotype has more than one count but fewer than ten. The rearrangement uses TRBV5-5 and TRBJ2-7; 11 positions match TRBD1. The germline V gene has CDR1 SGHKS and CDR2 YYEKEE (reference sequence). The CDR3 has 15 residues. V shed 2 bases, J shed 4 bases, and the junction held 5 bases outside the gene matches. CDR3 coding DNA: TGTGCCAGCAGCTTCGGGACAGGGGGTATTTACGAGCAGTACTTC. It codes for CASSFGTGGIYEQYF.

The genes are TRBV18 and TRBJ2-7; the D is unclear. Germline CDR1 and CDR2: KGHSH and LQKENI. The CDR3 has 16 residues. Trimming took 4 bases from V and 0 from J, leaving 16 bases between them. CDR3 bases: TGTGCCAGCTCACTCCGGGCGGACCGCCTCTCCTACGAGCAGTACTTC. Residues: CASSLRADRLSYEQYF.

To note about this clonotype: One end of the junction varies from germline; a read error may be responsible. V is TRBV4-1 and J is TRBJ2-2, with TRBD1 as a possible D gene (5 bases). This CDR3 is built from 17 residues. Per germline, CDR1 MGHRA and CDR2 YSYEKL. CDR3 amino acids: CASSQFFPGSNTGELFF. The CDR3 DNA is TGCGCCAGCAGCCAATTTTTTCCAGGGTCGAATACCGGGGAGCTGTTTTTT.

This clonotype was seen at least ten times. This chain links TRBV3-1 with TRBJ1-2, with D possibly TRBD1 on 5 matching bases. The CDR3 sequence is 14 residues long. The germline gives CDR1 LGHDT, CDR2 YNNKEL (reference sequence). Trimming removed 0 bases at V and 7 bases at J, with 12 bases between. This CDR3 is CASSQESGAGGYTF. Written as DNA, the CDR3 is TGTGCCAGCAGCCAAGAGAGCGGGGCCGGTGGCTACACCTTC.

This chain joins TRBV20-1 and TRBJ1-3; 8 bases line up with TRBD1. The CDR3 contains 14 residues. The germline CDR1 and CDR2 sequences are DFQATT and SNEGSKA (reference sequence). With 4 bases clipped from V and 3 bases from J, the junction kept 5 bases outside the gene matches. CDR3 protein: CSATGQGFGNTIYF. The CDR3 nucleotides read TGCAGTGCTACCGGACAGGGTTTTGGAAACACCATATATTTT.

The count of this clonotype is one. Here the CDR3 reads CASSESRGAQPQHF. DNA of the CDR3: TGCGCCAGCAGTGAATCCCGAGGGGCGCAGCCCCAGCATTTT. The chain employs TRBV10-2 and TRBJ1-5, with D possibly matching TRBD1 (5 bases). The CDR3 spans 14 residues. Germline V gene sequence: CDR1 WSHSY, CDR2 SAAADI. V gave up 3 bases and J gave up 7 bases, with 13 bases separating them.

The V gene is TRBV19, the J gene TRBJ2-1; TRBD1 matches at 11 bases. Germline V lookup: CDR1 LNHDA, CDR2 SQIVND (reference sequence). V shed 5 bases, J shed 8 bases, and the junction held 11 bases outside the gene matches. This CDR3 is 16 amino acids long. CDR3 region: CASSEGQGALFHEQFF. In nucleotides, the CDR3 is TGTGCCAGTAGTGAAGGACAGGGGGCTCTCTTCCATGAGCAGTTCTTC.

V gene TRBV29-1 combines with J gene TRBJ2-7; tentative D call: TRBD2 (6 bases). The CDR3 has 12 residues. Trimming removed 5 bases at V and 4 bases at J, with 12 bases between. The germline V gene encodes CDR1 SQVTM and CDR2 ANQGSEA. CDR3 sequence (DNA): TGCAGCGTTTTTGCGGGACGATACGAGCAGTACTTC. It encodes CSVFAGRYEQYF.

A remark on this clonotype: A much larger clonotype is one base distant, so this may be a read error. The rearrangement links TRBV2 to TRBJ1-5; a weak D match, TRBD1 (5 bases). Trimming pared 1 base from V and 1 base from J, leaving 8 bases between. The CDR3 is 15 amino acids. Per germline, CDR1 SNHLY and CDR2 FYNNEI. The CDR3: CASSEGTTSNQPQHF. CDR3 DNA sequence: TGTGCCAGCAGTGAAGGGACAACGAGCAATCAGCCCCAGCATTTT.

This clonotype was seen just once. A much bigger clone sits one base away, suggesting this may be a read error. J is TRBJ1-1 and V is TRBV6-2 or TRBV6-3, with 10 positions matching TRBD1. Trimming at V came to 6 bases and at J to 5 bases, leaving 6 bases not matched to a gene. The CDR3 runs 14 residues. The germline CDR1 and CDR2 sequences are MNHEY and SVGEGT. The DNA of the CDR3 is TGTGCCAGCAGGAGCCCGGGACAGGGGACTGAAGCTTTCTTT. As protein: CASRSPGQGTEAFF.

The V and J genes are TRBV7-9 and TRBJ2-5, with D maybe TRBD2 (6 bases). Germline CDR1 reads SEHNR; CDR2 reads FQNEAQ (reference sequence). Between the trimmed V and J ends, which lost 8 bases and 0 bases, there was a span of 19 bases. The CDR3 has 16 amino acids. CDR3 residues: CASGLHRGSHQETQYF. The CDR3 DNA reads TGTGCCAGCGGATTACATCGGGGGAGCCACCAAGAGACCCAGTACTTC.

The rearrangement uses TRBV5-6 and TRBJ2-5; unclear D gene. Trimming took off 0 bases at V and 5 bases at J, with 11 bases between the two ends. Germline CDR1 and CDR2: SGHDT and YYEEEE. This CDR3 region has 14 residues. The DNA for the CDR3 is TGTGCCAGCAGCTTGGGCCTAGACGGGGAGACCCAGTACTTC. Amino acids: CASSLGLDGETQYF.

The chain's CDR3 is CASSPTSGRPYEQYF. In DNA form, the CDR3 reads TGTGCCAGCAGCCCAACTAGCGGGAGGCCTTACGAGCAGTACTTC. This rearrangement joins TRBV13 to TRBJ2-7; 12 bases are shared with TRBD2. V lost 5 bases, J lost 4 bases, and 6 bases stayed unmatched. Looked up from germline, CDR1 is PRHDT and CDR2 is FYEKMQ (reference sequence). The CDR3 loop spans 15 amino acids. Supplemented by reference TRBV13 and TRBJ2-7, the full variable domain reads AAGVIQSPRHLIKEKRETATLKCYPIPRHDTVYWYQQGPGQDPQFLISFYEKMQSDKGSIPDRFSAQQFSDYHSELNMSSLELGDSALYFCASSPTSGRPYEQYFGPGTRLTVT.

To note about this clonotype: Compared with germline, one end of the junction differs, possibly owing to a read error. The chain recombines TRBV20-1 with TRBJ2-2; tentatively, D is TRBD1 or TRBD2 (6 bases each). This CDR3 has 13 residues. The germline gives CDR1 DFQATT, CDR2 SNEGSKA (reference sequence). The CDR3 sequence: CSASPMTGREVFF. The CDR3 DNA sequence: TGCAGTGCTAGCCCAATGACAGGCAGGGAGGTGTTTTTT.

As regards this clonotype: A much larger clone differs from this one at a single base, so this may be a read error. The J gene is TRBJ1-5, the V gene TRBV6-1, with 12 bases that match TRBD1. CDR1 is MNHNS, CDR2 SASEGT, per germline. The CDR3 extends over 15 amino acids. Here the CDR3 DNA reads TGTGCCAGCGCAGCCGGGACAGGGGGCAATCGGCCCCAGCATTTT. Translation: CASAAGTGGNRPQHF.

This clonotype was seen repeatedly, ten times or more. This chain links TRBV28 with TRBJ2-7, with TRBD2 matching 12 bases. Germline trimming cut 4 bases from V and 0 bases from J; bases unmatched to any gene: 4. CDR3 length: 16 residues. Germline CDR1 MDHEN, CDR2 SYDVKM. CDR3 nucleotides: TGTGCCAGCAGTTCCCCTAGCGGGAGGGCCTCCTACGAGCAGTACTTC. It is translated as CASSSPSGRASYEQYF.

This clonotype was found a few times. The J gene is TRBJ2-2, the V gene TRBV7-3; TRBD2 matches at 9 bases. Germline V CDR1 and CDR2: SGHTA, FQGTGA. V was clipped by 5 bases and J by 5 bases; unmatched bases: 6. The CDR3 contains 15 residues. This CDR3 reads CASSGSGRGTGELFF. The CDR3 nucleotides are TGTGCCAGCAGCGGTAGCGGGAGAGGTACCGGGGAGCTGTTTTTT.

The chain couples TRBV30 to TRBJ2-1; D gene ambiguous. Germline CDR1 GTSNPN, CDR2 SVGIG (reference sequence). CDR3 size: 13 residues. V was cut by 0 bases and J by 5 bases, with 8 bases left in between. CDR3 DNA: TGTGCCTGGAGTGTAATGTCCAACAATGAGCAGTTCTTC. Translation: CAWSVMSNNEQFF.

This clonotype was recorded many times. The gene calls are TRBV28 and TRBJ1-6; TRBD1 matches at 7 bases. The CDR3 extends over 14 amino acids. Germline CDR1 reads MDHEN; CDR2 reads SYDVKM. Trimming took 8 bases from V and 5 from J; bases not matched to a gene: 6. Here the CDR3 reads CASQITGDNSPLHF. In DNA form, the CDR3 reads TGTGCCAGCCAAATTACAGGGGATAATTCACCCCTCCACTTT.

This chain uses TRBV4-1 with TRBJ2-2; either TRBD1 or TRBD2 may supply D (6 bases each). This CDR3 is built from 16 residues. Germline CDR1 MGHRA, CDR2 YSYEKL. The ends were cut back, 1 base at V and 7 bases at J, with 16 bases in the middle. CDR3 nucleotide sequence: TGCGCCAGCAGCCAAGGGAGTCTTGGAGGGGGCGGGGAGCTGTTTTTT. Encoded protein: CASSQGSLGGGGELFF.

This clonotype was recorded many times. The chain uses TRBV6-2 or TRBV6-3 and TRBJ2-5; D is uncertain. Trimming left V 8 bases short and J 4 bases short, with 14 bases between. Germline lookup yields CDR1 MNHEY and CDR2 SVGEGT. The CDR3 totals 13 residues. The CDR3 DNA reads TGTGCCAGCCAACATGAAACAGTAGAGACCCAGTACTTC. Amino acid sequence: CASQHETVETQYF.

The sample holds many counts of this clonotype. V usage is TRBV12-5 and J usage is TRBJ2-5; D tentatively reads TRBD1 or TRBD2 (7 bases each). CDR1 is LGHNT, CDR2 FRNRAP, per germline. The CDR3 is made up of 17 amino acids. Trimming took off 1 base at V and 3 bases at J, with 18 bases between the two ends. For the CDR3, the DNA is TGTGCTAGTGGTTTGGCCCGAGGGGGCGGGGGAGAAGAGACCCAGTACTTC. It is translated as CASGLARGGGGEETQYF.

There are many counts of this clonotype. V and J are TRBV28 and TRBJ2-5; maybe TRBD2 (5 bases). Trimming shortened V by 11 bases and J by 2 bases, and 18 bases separated the two germline ends. Germline assignment: CDR1 MDHEN and CDR2 SYDVKM. The CDR3 is made up of 14 amino acids. The CDR3: CAVNRRGHQETQYF. The CDR3 DNA is TGTGCCGTAAACCGGCGAGGGCATCAAGAGACCCAGTACTTC.